This T cell receptor (beta chain) comes out of a study of radiation and T cells in renal cell carcinoma. This CDR3 region has 15 residues. Trimming stripped 1 base from V and 2 bases from J, with 11 bases between. The germline V gene encodes CDR1 LGHNA and CDR2 YNFKEQ. Produced via immunoSEQ multiplex PCR; TCRdb's table is partial and in-frame only. The sample has around 60,000 clones, around 81% seen once. Time point given: blood 2 weeks post-SBRT. As to treatment: 15 Gy SBRT to primary tumor, nephrectomy 4 weeks later. Clear cell pathology was present in this patient's renal cell carcinoma. As to this clone: Its cognate antigen is unknown.

General study findings and limits: From baseline, blood top tumor clonotypes peaked at 2 weeks post-radiation.

The chain is built from TRBV4-2 and TRBJ1-2; a possible D gene is TRBD1 (6 bases). The TCR originated in a man between 60 and 70 years old with renal cell carcinoma. The sequencing here drew on blood, taken from a patient whose treatment included radiotherapy and nephrectomy. The CDR3 nucleotides read TGTGCCAGCAGCCAAGGGGCAGGGGCAAACTATGGCTACACCTTC. Residues: CASSQGAGANYGYTF.